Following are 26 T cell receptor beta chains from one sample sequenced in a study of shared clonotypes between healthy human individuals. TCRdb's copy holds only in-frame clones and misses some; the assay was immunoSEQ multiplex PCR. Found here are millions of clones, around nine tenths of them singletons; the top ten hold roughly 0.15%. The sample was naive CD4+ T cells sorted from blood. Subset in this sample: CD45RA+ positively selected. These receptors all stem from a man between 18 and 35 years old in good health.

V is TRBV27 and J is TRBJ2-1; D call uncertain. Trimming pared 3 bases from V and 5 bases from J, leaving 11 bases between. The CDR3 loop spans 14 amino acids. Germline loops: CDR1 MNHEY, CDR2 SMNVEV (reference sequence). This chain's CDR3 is CASSLSGSNNEQFF. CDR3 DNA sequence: TGTGCCAGCAGTTTGTCCGGGTCCAACAATGAGCAGTTCTTC.

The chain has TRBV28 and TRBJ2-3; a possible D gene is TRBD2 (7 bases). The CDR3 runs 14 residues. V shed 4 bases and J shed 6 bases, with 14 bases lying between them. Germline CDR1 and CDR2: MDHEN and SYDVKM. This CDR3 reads CASSSVGGADTQYF. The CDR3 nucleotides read TGTGCCAGCAGTTCAGTAGGGGGGGCGGATACGCAGTATTTT.

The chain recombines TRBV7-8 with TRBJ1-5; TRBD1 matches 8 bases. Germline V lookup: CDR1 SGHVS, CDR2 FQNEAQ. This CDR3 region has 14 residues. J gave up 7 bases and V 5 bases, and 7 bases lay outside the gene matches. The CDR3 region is CASSKDRGGQPQHF. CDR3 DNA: TGTGCCAGCAGCAAAGACAGGGGCGGCCAGCCCCAGCATTTT.

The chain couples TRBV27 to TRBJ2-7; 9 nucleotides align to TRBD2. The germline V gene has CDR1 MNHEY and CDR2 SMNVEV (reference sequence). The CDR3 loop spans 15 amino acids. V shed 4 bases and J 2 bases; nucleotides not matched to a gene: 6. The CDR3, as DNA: TGTGCCAGCAGTTCGGTAGCGGGGGCCCCCTACGAGCAGTACTTC. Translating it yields CASSSVAGAPYEQYF.

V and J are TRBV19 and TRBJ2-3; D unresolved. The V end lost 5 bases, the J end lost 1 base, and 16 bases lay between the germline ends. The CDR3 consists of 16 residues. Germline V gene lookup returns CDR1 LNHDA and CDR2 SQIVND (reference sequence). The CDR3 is CASSSQTTPGTDTQYF. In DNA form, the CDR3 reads TGTGCCAGTAGTTCCCAGACCACCCCGGGCACAGATACGCAGTATTTT. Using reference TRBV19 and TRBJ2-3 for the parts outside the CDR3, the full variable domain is DGGITQSPKYLFRKEGQNVTLSCEQNLNHDAMYWYRQDPGQGLRLIYYSQIVNDFQKGDIAEGYSVSREKKESFPLTVTSAQKNPTAFYLCASSSQTTPGTDTQYFGPGTRLTVL.

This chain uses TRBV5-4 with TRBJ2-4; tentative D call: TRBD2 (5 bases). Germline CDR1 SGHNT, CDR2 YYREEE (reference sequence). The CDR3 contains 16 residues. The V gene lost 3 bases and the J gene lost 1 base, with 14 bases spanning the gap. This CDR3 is CASSSSLAYAKNIQYF. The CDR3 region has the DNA TGTGCCAGCAGCTCCAGTTTAGCGTACGCCAAAAACATTCAGTACTTC.

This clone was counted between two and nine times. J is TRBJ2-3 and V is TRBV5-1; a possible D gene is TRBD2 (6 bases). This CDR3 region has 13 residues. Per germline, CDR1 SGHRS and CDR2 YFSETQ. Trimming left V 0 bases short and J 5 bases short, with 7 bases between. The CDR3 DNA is TGCGCCAGCAGCTTGGGACTAGTAGATACGCAGTATTTT. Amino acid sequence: CASSLGLVDTQYF.

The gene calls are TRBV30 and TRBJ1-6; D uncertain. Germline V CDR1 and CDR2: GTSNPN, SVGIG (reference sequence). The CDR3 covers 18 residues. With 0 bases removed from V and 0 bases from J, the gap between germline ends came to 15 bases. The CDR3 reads CAWSVQRTRPSYNSPLHF. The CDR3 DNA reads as TGTGCCTGGAGTGTACAAAGGACCCGGCCCTCCTATAATTCACCCCTCCACTTT.

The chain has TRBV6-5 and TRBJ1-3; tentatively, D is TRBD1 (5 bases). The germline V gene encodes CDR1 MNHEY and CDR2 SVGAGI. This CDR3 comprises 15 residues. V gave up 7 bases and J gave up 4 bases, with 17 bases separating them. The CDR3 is CASTRDGAGGNTIYF. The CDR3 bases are TGTGCCAGCACCCGAGACGGGGCGGGAGGAAACACCATATATTTT.

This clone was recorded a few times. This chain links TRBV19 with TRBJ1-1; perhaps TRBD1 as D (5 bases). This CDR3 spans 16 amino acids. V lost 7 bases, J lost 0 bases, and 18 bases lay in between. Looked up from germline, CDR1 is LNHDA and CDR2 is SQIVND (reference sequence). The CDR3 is CASNNENRNLNTEAFF. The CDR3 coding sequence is TGTGCCAGTAATAATGAGAACAGGAATTTGAACACTGAAGCTTTCTTT.

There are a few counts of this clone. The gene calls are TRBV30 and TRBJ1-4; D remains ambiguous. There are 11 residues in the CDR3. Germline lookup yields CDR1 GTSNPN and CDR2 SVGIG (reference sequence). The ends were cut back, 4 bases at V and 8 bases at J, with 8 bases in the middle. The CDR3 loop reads CAWTYGEKLFF. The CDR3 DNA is TGTGCCTGGACCTACGGAGAAAAACTGTTTTTT.

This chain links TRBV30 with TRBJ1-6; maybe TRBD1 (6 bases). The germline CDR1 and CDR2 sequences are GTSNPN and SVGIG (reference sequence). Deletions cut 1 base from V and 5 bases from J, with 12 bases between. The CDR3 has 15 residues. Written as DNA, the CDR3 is TGTGCCTGGAGTGGCAGACAGGCGGATAATTCACCCCTCCACTTT. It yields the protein CAWSGRQADNSPLHF.

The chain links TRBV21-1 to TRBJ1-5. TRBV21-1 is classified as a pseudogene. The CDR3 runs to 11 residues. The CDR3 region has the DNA TGTGCCAGCAGCAAAGGGCAGCCCCAGCATTTT. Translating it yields CASSKGQPQHF.

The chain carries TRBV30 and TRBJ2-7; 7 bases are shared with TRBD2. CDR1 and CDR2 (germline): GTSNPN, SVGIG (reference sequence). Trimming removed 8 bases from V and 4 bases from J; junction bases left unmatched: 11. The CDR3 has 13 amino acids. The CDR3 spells CAGSRLAAYEQYF. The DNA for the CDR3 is TGTGCCGGAAGTAGGCTAGCGGCATACGAGCAGTACTTC.

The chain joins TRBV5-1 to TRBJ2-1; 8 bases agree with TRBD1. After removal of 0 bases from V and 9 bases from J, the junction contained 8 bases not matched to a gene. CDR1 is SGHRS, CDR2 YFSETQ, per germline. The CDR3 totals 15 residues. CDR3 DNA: TGCGCCAGCAGCTTGGCCCCGGACAGGGTCGGTGAGCAGTTCTTC. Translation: CASSLAPDRVGEQFF.

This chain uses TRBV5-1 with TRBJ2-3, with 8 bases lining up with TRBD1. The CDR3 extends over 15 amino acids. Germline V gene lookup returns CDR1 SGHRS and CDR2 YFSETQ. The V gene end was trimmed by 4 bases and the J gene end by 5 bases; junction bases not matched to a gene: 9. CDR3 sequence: CASSPGTGKIDTQYF. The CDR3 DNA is TGCGCCAGCAGCCCCGGGACAGGAAAAATAGATACGCAGTATTTT.

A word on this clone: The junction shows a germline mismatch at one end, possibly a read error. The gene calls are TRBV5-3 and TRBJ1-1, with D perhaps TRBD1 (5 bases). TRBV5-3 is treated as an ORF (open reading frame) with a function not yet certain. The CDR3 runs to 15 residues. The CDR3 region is CASSFRGTPNTEAFF. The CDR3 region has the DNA TGTGCCAGCAGCTTTCGGGGGACCCCCAACACTGAAGCTTTCTTT.

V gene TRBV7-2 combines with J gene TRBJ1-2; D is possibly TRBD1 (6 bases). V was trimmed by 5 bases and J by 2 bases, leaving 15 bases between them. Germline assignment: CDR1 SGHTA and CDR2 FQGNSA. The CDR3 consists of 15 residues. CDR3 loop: CASSPSTGTNYGYTF. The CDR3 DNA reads TGTGCCAGCAGCCCGTCCACAGGGACCAACTATGGCTACACCTTC.

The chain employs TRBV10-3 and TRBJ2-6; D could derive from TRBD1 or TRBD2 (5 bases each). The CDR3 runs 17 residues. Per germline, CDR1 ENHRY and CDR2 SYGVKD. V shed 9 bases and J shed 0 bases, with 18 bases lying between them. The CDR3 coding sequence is TGTGCCATTCAAACCGGGACGCCCAGCTCTGGGGCCAACGTCCTGACTTTC. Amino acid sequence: CAIQTGTPSSGANVLTF.

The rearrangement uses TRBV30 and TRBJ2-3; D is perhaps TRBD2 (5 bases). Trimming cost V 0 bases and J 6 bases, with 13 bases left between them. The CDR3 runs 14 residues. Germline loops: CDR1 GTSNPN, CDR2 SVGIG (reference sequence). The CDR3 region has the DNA TGTGCCTGGAGTGTACTGTCTAGCAGCGATACGCAGTATTTT. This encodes CAWSVLSSSDTQYF.

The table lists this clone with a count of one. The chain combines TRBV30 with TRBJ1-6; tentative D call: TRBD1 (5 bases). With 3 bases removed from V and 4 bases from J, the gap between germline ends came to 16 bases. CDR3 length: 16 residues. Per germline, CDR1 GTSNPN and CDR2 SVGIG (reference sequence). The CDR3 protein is CAWRRGGGDYNSPLHF. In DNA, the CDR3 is TGTGCCTGGAGGCGGGGCGGGGGAGATTATAATTCACCCCTCCACTTT.

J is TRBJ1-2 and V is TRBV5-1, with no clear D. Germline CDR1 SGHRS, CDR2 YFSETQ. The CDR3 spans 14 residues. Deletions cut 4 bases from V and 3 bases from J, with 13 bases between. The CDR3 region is CASSLLTPDYGYTF. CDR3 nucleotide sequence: TGCGCCAGCAGCCTATTGACGCCGGACTATGGCTACACCTTC.

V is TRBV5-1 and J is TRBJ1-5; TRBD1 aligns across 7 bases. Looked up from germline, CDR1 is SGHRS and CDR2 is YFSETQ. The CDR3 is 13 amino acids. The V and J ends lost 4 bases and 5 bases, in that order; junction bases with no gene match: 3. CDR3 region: CASSRGPDQPQHF. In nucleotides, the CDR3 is TGCGCCAGCAGCAGGGGGCCGGATCAGCCCCAGCATTTT.

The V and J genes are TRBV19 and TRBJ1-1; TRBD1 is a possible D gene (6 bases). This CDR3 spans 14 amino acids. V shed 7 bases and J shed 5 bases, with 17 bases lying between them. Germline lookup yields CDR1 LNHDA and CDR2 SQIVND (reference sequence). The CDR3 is CASTSRGVRTEAFF. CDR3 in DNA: TGTGCCAGTACCTCTAGGGGGGTGCGGACTGAAGCTTTCTTT. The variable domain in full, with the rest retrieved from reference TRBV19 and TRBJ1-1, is DGGITQSPKYLFRKEGQNVTLSCEQNLNHDAMYWYRQDPGQGLRLIYYSQIVNDFQKGDIAEGYSVSREKKESFPLTVTSAQKNPTAFYLCASTSRGVRTEAFFGQGTRLTVV.

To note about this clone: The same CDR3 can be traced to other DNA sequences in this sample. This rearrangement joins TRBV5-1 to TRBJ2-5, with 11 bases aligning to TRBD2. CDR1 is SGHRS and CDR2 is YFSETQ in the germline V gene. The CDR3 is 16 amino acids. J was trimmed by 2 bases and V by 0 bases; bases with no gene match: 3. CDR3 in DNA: TGCGCCAGCAGCTTGGGAGGGACTAGCGGTCAAGAGACCCAGTACTTC. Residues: CASSLGGTSGQETQYF.

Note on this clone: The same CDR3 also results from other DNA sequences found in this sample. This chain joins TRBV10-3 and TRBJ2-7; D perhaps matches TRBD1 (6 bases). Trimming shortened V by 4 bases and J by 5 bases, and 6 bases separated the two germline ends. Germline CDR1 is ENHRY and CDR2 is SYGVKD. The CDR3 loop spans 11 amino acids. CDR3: CAISAGDEQYF. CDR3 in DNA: TGTGCCATCAGTGCAGGGGACGAGCAGTACTTC.